This passage covers 28 T cell receptor beta chains from one sample sequenced in a study of beta chain features in type 1 diabetes. Study-wide findings and caveats: Type 1 diabetes patients showed a moderate but significant shortening of TCRB CDR3s in all four CD4+ subsets.

All of the isolated RNA was reverse transcribed, so expressed TCRB transcripts were sequenced. The repertoire was sequenced with immunoSEQ multiplex PCR; TCRdb's copy has only in-frame clones and lacks some. The table has 310,000 or so clones, 9.3% seen once; the top ten hold 0.9% to 1.1%. The antigens of these receptors remain unknown. Sequencing input: central memory CD4+ T cells from blood. Receptor source: a man aged 25-45 years with type 1 diabetes.

This clone was observed a few times. The rearrangement uses TRBV7-9 and TRBJ2-5, with D uncertain. CDR1 SEHNR and CDR2 FQNEAQ come from the germline V gene (reference sequence). Deletions cut 0 bases from V and 3 bases from J, with 5 bases between. This CDR3 region has 13 residues. DNA for the CDR3: TGTGCCAGCAGCTTAGCTTTGGAAGAGACCCAGTACTTC. Its protein product is CASSLALEETQYF.

This clone showed up just a few times. The CDR3 sequence: CASTIGRQVYNEQFF. CDR3 DNA sequence: TGTGCCAGCACAATTGGCAGACAAGTATACAATGAGCAGTTCTTC. The chain joins TRBV2 to TRBJ2-1, with D uncertain. Trimming removed 7 bases at V and 4 bases at J, with 17 bases between. This CDR3 contains 15 residues. Looked up from germline, CDR1 is SNHLY and CDR2 is FYNNEI.

This clone has ten or more counts. The chain combines TRBV10-3 with TRBJ2-7; D is possibly TRBD1 or TRBD2 (5 bases each). Germline V lookup: CDR1 ENHRY, CDR2 SYGVKD. The CDR3 runs 11 residues. The DNA of the CDR3 is TGTGACAACTCCCGGGACCTCGAGCAGTACTTC. This gives the protein CDNSRDLEQYF.

This chain connects TRBV30 to TRBJ2-2, with TRBD1 matching 12 bases. V dropped 8 bases and J dropped 7; count of bases not matched to a gene: 14. This CDR3 is built from 16 residues. Germline-derived CDR1 and CDR2 are GTSNPN and SVGIG (reference sequence). The CDR3 is CALFTPGQGAIGELFF. CDR3 nucleotides: TGTGCCCTCTTCACTCCGGGACAGGGGGCTATCGGGGAGCTGTTTTTT.

This clone has only a few counts. Other DNA variants within this sample encode the same CDR3. The chain is built from TRBV18 and TRBJ1-1; D is unresolved. Germline loops: CDR1 KGHSH, CDR2 LQKENI. The CDR3 extends over 12 amino acids. The V and J ends lost 3 bases and 2 bases respectively, with 4 bases between them. CDR3 DNA sequence: TGTGCCAGCTCACCCCAAAACACTGAAGCTTTCTTT. It yields the protein CASSPQNTEAFF.

The chain employs TRBV5-1 and TRBJ2-5; 8 nucleotides align to TRBD1. CDR1 is SGHRS, CDR2 YFSETQ, per germline. The CDR3 totals 14 residues. V shed 0 bases and J 3 bases; nucleotides not matched to a gene: 1. The chain's CDR3 is CASSLVGQEETQYF. In DNA, the CDR3 is TGCGCCAGCAGCTTGGTGGGACAGGAAGAGACCCAGTACTTC. The variable domain in full, with the rest retrieved from reference TRBV5-1 and TRBJ2-5, is KAGVTQTPRYLIKTRGQQVTLSCSPISGHRSVSWYQQTPGQGLQFLFEYFSETQRNKGNFPGRFSGRQFSNSRSEMNVSTLELGDSALYLCASSLVGQEETQYFGPGTRLLVL.

This clone was found a few times. The V call is TRBV7-9, the J call TRBJ1-1; 9 bases are shared with TRBD1. There are 15 residues in the CDR3. The trim removed 5 bases at V and 3 bases at J, leaving 7 bases unmatched. Germline assignment: CDR1 SEHNR and CDR2 FQNEAQ (reference sequence). The CDR3 region is CASSARGQGHTEAFF. Written as DNA, the CDR3 is TGTGCCAGCAGCGCCCGGGGACAGGGACACACTGAAGCTTTCTTT.

The chain recombines TRBV7-2 with TRBJ1-1; the D is unclear. The CDR3 sequence is 11 residues long. The V end lost 2 bases, the J end lost 7 bases, and 5 bases lay between the germline ends. Per germline, CDR1 SGHTA and CDR2 FQGNSA. The CDR3 loop reads CASSLRIEAFF. CDR3 in DNA: TGTGCCAGCAGCTTAAGGATTGAAGCTTTCTTT. Filled out from reference TRBV7-2 and TRBJ1-1, the complete variable domain reads GAGVSQSPSNKVTEKGKDVELRCDPISGHTALYWYRQSLGQGLEFLIYFQGNSAPDKSGLPSDRFSAERTGGSVSTLTIQRTQQEDSAVYLCASSLRIEAFFGQGTRLTVV.

This CDR3 reads CASSGQVANYGYTF. The DNA of the CDR3 is TGTGCCAGCAGCGGACAGGTCGCTAACTATGGCTACACCTTC. This chain connects TRBV5-6 to TRBJ1-2, with 7 bases aligning to TRBD1. Germline CDR1 and CDR2: SGHDT and YYEEEE. The CDR3 has 14 amino acids. V was clipped by 4 bases and J by 0 bases; unmatched bases: 3.

The chain combines TRBV7-2 with TRBJ1-2; no definite D call. The CDR3 totals 14 residues. Trimming stripped 5 bases from V and 4 bases from J, with 14 bases between. Germline assignment: CDR1 SGHTA and CDR2 FQGNSA. CDR3 region: CASSPNGLIYGYTF. DNA of the CDR3: TGTGCCAGCAGCCCCAATGGGCTGATCTATGGCTACACCTTC.

The chain employs TRBV2 and TRBJ1-6, with D unclear. CDR1 is SNHLY, CDR2 FYNNEI, per germline. The V and J ends lost 4 bases and 6 bases respectively, with 4 bases between them. The length of the CDR3 is 12 residues. CDR3: CASSVGNSPLHF. CDR3 nucleotide sequence: TGTGCCAGCAGTGTGGGTAATTCACCCCTCCACTTT.

The chain links TRBV5-1 to TRBJ2-1, with TRBD1 as a possible D gene (5 bases). The V end was cut by 0 bases, the J end by 2 bases, with 15 bases between. Germline CDR1 is SGHRS and CDR2 is YFSETQ. This CDR3 region has 17 residues. CDR3 in amino acids: CASSLEGQGNAYNEQFF. CDR3 sequence (DNA): TGCGCCAGCAGCTTGGAGGGGCAGGGAAATGCCTACAATGAGCAGTTCTTC.

The gene calls are TRBV2 and TRBJ1-2; 9 nucleotides match TRBD1. Germline V gene sequence: CDR1 SNHLY, CDR2 FYNNEI. The CDR3 extends over 17 amino acids. With 7 bases clipped from V and 2 bases from J, the junction kept 14 bases outside the gene matches. CDR3 DNA sequence: TGTGCCAGCACCCTCATACGCCGAGGACAGGGGAACTATGGCTACACCTTC. It translates to CASTLIRRGQGNYGYTF.

This chain links TRBV5-6 with TRBJ1-6; possibly TRBD1 for D (5 bases). Trimming stripped 4 bases from V and 0 bases from J, with 17 bases between. Germline V CDR1 and CDR2: SGHDT, YYEEEE. The CDR3 length is 18 residues. The CDR3 loop is CASSLGPSVSSYNSPLHF. CDR3 coding DNA: TGTGCCAGCAGCCTGGGACCGAGTGTAAGCTCCTATAATTCACCCCTCCACTTT. Looking up the rest from reference TRBV5-6 and TRBJ1-6 gives the full variable domain: DAGVTQSPTHLIKTRGQQVTLRCSPKSGHDTVSWYQQALGQGPQFIFQYYEEEERQRGNFPDRFSGHQFPNYSSELNVNALLLGDSALYLCASSLGPSVSSYNSPLHFGNGTRLTVT.

The chain is built from TRBV27 and TRBJ2-2, with TRBD1 identical over 10 bases. V was clipped by 6 bases and J by 3 bases; unmatched bases: 7. The CDR3 extends over 16 amino acids. Per the germline V gene, CDR1 is MNHEY and CDR2 is SMNVEV (reference sequence). The CDR3: CASSQGGQGYTGELFF. As DNA, the CDR3 is TGTGCCAGCAGCCAGGGGGGACAGGGGTACACCGGGGAGCTGTTTTTT.

This clone was detected a few times. The germline gene is not matched at one end of the junction; a read error may be the cause. This chain joins TRBV7-2 and TRBJ1-2; maybe TRBD1 (5 bases). Germline V gene data show CDR1 as SGHTA and CDR2 as FQGNSA. This CDR3 is built from 13 residues. The CDR3 protein is CASSLARGYGYTF. The CDR3 DNA reads as TGTGCCAGCAGCTTAGCGCGGGGGTATGGGTACACCTTC.

The chain has TRBV9 and TRBJ1-1; 12 bases are shared with TRBD1. The CDR3 has 15 amino acids. The J segment lost 5 bases and the V segment lost 4 bases, leaving 6 bases of the junction unmatched. Per germline, CDR1 SGDLS and CDR2 YYNGEE. The CDR3 is CASSPRDRGQTEAFF. For the CDR3, the DNA is TGTGCCAGCAGCCCGCGGGACAGGGGGCAAACTGAAGCTTTCTTT.

V usage is TRBV5-1 and J usage is TRBJ1-4; D call uncertain. The V end lost 4 bases, the J end lost 0 bases, and 7 bases lay between the germline ends. The CDR3 is 14 amino acids. The germline V gene has CDR1 SGHRS and CDR2 YFSETQ. The CDR3: CASSPTTTNEKLFF. CDR3 in DNA: TGCGCCAGCAGCCCGACAACAACTAATGAAAAACTGTTTTTT.

This clone was recorded many times. The chain recombines TRBV28 with TRBJ2-7; D is possibly TRBD1 or TRBD2 (5 bases each). V was pared by 6 bases and J by 2 bases, with 11 bases between. The CDR3 covers 13 residues. CDR1 is MDHEN, CDR2 SYDVKM, per germline. CDR3 sequence: CASRLRDPYEQYF. In nucleotides, the CDR3 is TGTGCCAGCAGGCTCCGGGACCCCTACGAGCAGTACTTC.

A few counts support this clone. The chain links TRBV7-2 to TRBJ2-5; D remains ambiguous. The germline CDR1 and CDR2 sequences are SGHTA and FQGNSA. This CDR3 is 13 amino acids long. The germline V and J ends were trimmed by 5 bases and 2 bases, with 9 bases remaining between them. The CDR3 sequence: CASSVLGQETQYF. CDR3 DNA: TGTGCCAGCAGCGTACTCGGGCAAGAGACCCAGTACTTC.

The chain combines TRBV5-6 with TRBJ1-1; D not resolved. This CDR3 contains 15 residues. Trimming pared 0 bases from V and 3 bases from J, leaving 12 bases between. CDR1 is SGHDT and CDR2 is YYEEEE in the germline V gene. The CDR3 nucleotides read TGTGCCAGCAGCTTGGGCCCGGGTCCGGACACTGAAGCTTTCTTT. This sequence encodes CASSLGPGPDTEAFF.

The rearrangement links TRBV6-5 to TRBJ1-1; possibly TRBD1 for D (6 bases). The length of the CDR3 is 14 residues. Germline CDR1 and CDR2: MNHEY and SVGAGI. Trimming took off 7 bases at V and 2 bases at J, with 14 bases between the two ends. For the CDR3, the DNA is TGTGCCAGCAACTTAGGGGGGACTAACACTGAAGCTTTCTTT. Translated: CASNLGGTNTEAFF.

This clone appeared a few times. The chain combines TRBV19 with TRBJ1-4, with D unclear. This CDR3 spans 15 amino acids. Trimming left V 8 bases short and J 0 bases short, with 13 bases between. The germline V gene encodes CDR1 LNHDA and CDR2 SQIVND (reference sequence). As DNA, the CDR3 is TGTGCCAGTGCTGGTGGAGCGGCAACTAATGAAAAACTGTTTTTT. This codes for CASAGGAATNEKLFF. Variable domain in full (rest from reference TRBV19 and TRBJ1-4): DGGITQSPKYLFRKEGQNVTLSCEQNLNHDAMYWYRQDPGQGLRLIYYSQIVNDFQKGDIAEGYSVSREKKESFPLTVTSAQKNPTAFYLCASAGGAATNEKLFFGSGTQLSVL.

There are a few counts of this clone. The chain links TRBV7-9 to TRBJ1-1; possible D gene TRBD1, 6 bases. The germline CDR1 and CDR2 sequences are SEHNR and FQNEAQ (reference sequence). The CDR3 consists of 14 residues. Trimming took 6 bases from V and 0 from J, leaving 11 bases between them. The CDR3 DNA sequence: TGTGCCAGCAGAACAGGGATCATGAACACTGAAGCTTTCTTT. Translating it yields CASRTGIMNTEAFF.

The V call is TRBV7-2, the J call TRBJ2-2; D may be TRBD2 (6 bases). Trimming took off 2 bases at V and 7 bases at J, with 17 bases between the two ends. The CDR3 is made up of 16 amino acids. Germline V CDR1 and CDR2: SGHTA, FQGNSA. DNA of the CDR3: TGTGCCAGCAGCTTATTTCCTGGCGGGGTGAACGGGGAGCTGTTTTTT. Translation gives CASSLFPGGVNGELFF.

This clone was counted only a few times. The chain uses TRBV9 and TRBJ1-1; D gene ambiguous. The CDR3 is 12 residues long. Germline V gene data show CDR1 as SGDLS and CDR2 as YYNGEE. Trimming removed 3 bases from V and 3 bases from J, with 6 bases in between. DNA of the CDR3: TGTGCCAGCAGCGGAGGCGACACTGAAGCTTTCTTT. Its protein product is CASSGGDTEAFF. Based on the CDR3 plus reference TRBV9 and TRBJ1-1, the full variable domain is DSGVTQTPKHLITATGQRVTLRCSPRSGDLSVYWYQQSLDQGLQFLIQYYNGEERAKGNILERFSAQQFPDLHSELNLSSLELGDSALYFCASSGGDTEAFFGQGTRLTVV.

This clone was seen a handful of times. V usage is TRBV6-5 and J usage is TRBJ2-7; D gene ambiguous. The CDR3 is 14 residues long. V was pared by 7 bases and J by 5 bases, with 18 bases between. Per germline, CDR1 MNHEY and CDR2 SVGAGI. CDR3 loop: CASTPQRDRNEQYF. DNA of the CDR3: TGTGCCAGCACCCCCCAAAGGGATAGGAACGAGCAGTACTTC.

The table lists this clone with a few counts. CDR3 in amino acids: CSVRINEKLFF. As DNA, the CDR3 is TGCAGCGTCCGTATTAATGAAAAACTGTTTTTT. The rearrangement uses TRBV29-1 and TRBJ1-4; no clear D gene. V was cut by 6 bases and J by 4 bases, with 6 bases left in between. Germline CDR1 SQVTM, CDR2 ANQGSEA. The CDR3 consists of 11 residues.